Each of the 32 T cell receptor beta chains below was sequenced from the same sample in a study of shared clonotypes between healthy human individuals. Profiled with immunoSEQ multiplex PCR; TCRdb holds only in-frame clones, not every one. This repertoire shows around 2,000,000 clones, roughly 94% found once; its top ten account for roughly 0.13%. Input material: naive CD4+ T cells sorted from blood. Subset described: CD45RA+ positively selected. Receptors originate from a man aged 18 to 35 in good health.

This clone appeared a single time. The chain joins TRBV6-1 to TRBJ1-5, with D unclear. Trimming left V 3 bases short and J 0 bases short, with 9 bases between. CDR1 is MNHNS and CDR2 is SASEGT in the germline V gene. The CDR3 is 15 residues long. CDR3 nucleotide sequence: TGTGCCAGCAGTGAGGTCCCTCCTAGCAATCAGCCCCAGCATTTT. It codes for CASSEVPPSNQPQHF.

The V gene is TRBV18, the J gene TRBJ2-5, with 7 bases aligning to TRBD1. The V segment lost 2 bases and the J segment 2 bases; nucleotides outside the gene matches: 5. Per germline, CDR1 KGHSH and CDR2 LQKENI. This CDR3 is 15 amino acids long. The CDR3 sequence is CASSPGTAVQETQYF. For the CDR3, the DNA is TGTGCCAGCTCACCAGGGACAGCAGTACAAGAGACCCAGTACTTC.

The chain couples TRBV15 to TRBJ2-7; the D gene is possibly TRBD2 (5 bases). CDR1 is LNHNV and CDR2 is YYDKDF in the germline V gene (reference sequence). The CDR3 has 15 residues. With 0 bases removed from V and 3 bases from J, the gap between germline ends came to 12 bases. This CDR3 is CATSREPRGGYEQYF. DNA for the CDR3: TGTGCCACCAGCAGAGAGCCAAGAGGAGGCTACGAGCAGTACTTC.

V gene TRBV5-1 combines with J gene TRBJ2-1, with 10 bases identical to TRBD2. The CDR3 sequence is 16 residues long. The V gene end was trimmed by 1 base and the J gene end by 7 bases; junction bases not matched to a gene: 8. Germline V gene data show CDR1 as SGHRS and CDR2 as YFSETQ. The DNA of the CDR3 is TGCGCCAGCAGCTTGCCAGCGGGGGGGCTGAGTAATGAGCAGTTCTTC. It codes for CASSLPAGGLSNEQFF. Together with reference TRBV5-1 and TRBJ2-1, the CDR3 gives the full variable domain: KAGVTQTPRYLIKTRGQQVTLSCSPISGHRSVSWYQQTPGQGLQFLFEYFSETQRNKGNFPGRFSGRQFSNSRSEMNVSTLELGDSALYLCASSLPAGGLSNEQFFGPGTRLTVL.

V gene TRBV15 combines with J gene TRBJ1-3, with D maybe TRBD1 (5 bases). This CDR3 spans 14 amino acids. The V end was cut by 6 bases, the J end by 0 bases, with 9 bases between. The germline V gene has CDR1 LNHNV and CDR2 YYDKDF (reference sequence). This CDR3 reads CATRNGGSGNTIYF. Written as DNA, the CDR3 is TGTGCCACCAGAAATGGGGGCTCTGGAAACACCATATATTTT.

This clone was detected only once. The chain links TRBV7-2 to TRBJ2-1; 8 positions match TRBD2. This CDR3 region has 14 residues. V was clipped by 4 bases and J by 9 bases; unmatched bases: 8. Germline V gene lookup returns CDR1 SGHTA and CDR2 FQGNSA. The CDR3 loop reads CASSSPGLAFEQFF. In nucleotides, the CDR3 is TGTGCCAGCAGCTCGCCCGGACTAGCATTTGAGCAGTTCTTC. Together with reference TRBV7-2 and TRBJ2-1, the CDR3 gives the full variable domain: GAGVSQSPSNKVTEKGKDVELRCDPISGHTALYWYRQSLGQGLEFLIYFQGNSAPDKSGLPSDRFSAERTGGSVSTLTIQRTQQEDSAVYLCASSSPGLAFEQFFGPGTRLTVL.

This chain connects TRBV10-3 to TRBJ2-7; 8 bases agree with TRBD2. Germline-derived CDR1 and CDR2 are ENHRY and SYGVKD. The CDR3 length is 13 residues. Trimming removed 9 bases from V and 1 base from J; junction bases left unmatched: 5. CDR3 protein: CAIALAGSYEQYF. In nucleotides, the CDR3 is TGTGCCATTGCCCTAGCGGGTTCCTACGAGCAGTACTTC.

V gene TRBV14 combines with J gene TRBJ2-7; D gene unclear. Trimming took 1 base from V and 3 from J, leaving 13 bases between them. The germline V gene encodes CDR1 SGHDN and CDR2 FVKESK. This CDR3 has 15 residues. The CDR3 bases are TGTGCCAGCAGCCAAGTTATGGGATTTTTCTACGAGCAGTACTTC. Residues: CASSQVMGFFYEQYF.

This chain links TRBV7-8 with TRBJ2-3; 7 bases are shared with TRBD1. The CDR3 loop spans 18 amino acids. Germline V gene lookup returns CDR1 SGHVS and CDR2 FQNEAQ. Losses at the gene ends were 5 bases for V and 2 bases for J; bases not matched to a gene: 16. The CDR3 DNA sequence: TGTGCCAGCAGCACCGGGACAGCCTCATCGATTTTCACAGATACGCAGTATTTT. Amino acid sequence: CASSTGTASSIFTDTQYF.

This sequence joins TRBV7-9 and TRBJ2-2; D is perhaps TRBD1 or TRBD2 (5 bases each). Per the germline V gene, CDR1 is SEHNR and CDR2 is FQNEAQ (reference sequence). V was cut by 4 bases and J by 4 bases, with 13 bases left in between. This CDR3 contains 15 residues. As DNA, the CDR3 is TGTGCCAGCAGCTGGTTCAGGGAGAGCACCGGGGAGCTGTTTTTT. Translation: CASSWFRESTGELFF.

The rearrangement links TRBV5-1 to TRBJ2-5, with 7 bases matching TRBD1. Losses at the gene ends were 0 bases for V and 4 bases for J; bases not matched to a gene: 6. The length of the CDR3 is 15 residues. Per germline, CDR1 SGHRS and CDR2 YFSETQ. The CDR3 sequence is CASSLVQGVGETQYF. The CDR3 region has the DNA TGCGCCAGCAGCTTGGTGCAGGGGGTTGGAGAGACCCAGTACTTC.

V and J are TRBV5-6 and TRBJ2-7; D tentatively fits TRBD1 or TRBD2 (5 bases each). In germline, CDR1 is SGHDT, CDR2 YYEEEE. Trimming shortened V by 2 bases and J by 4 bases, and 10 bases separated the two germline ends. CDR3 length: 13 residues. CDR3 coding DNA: TGTGCCAGCAGCTTCGAGAGGGGTTACGAGCAGTACTTC. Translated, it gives CASSFERGYEQYF. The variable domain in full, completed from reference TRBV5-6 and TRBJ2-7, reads DAGVTQSPTHLIKTRGQQVTLRCSPKSGHDTVSWYQQALGQGPQFIFQYYEEEERQRGNFPDRFSGHQFPNYSSELNVNALLLGDSALYLCASSFERGYEQYFGPGTRLTVT.

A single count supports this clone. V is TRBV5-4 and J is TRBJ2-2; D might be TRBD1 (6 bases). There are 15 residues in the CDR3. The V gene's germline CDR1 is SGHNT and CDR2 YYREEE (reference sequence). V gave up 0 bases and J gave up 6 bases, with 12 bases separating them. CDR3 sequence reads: CASSLAGQGSGELFF. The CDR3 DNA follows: TGTGCCAGCAGCTTGGCCGGGCAGGGGTCCGGGGAGCTGTTTTTT.

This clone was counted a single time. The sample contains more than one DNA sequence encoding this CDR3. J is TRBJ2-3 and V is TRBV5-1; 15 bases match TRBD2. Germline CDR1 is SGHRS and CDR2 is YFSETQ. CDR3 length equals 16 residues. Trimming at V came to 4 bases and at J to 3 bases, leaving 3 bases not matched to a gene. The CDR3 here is CASSVGTSGGTDTQYF. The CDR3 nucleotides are TGCGCCAGCAGCGTGGGGACTAGCGGGGGGACAGATACGCAGTATTTT. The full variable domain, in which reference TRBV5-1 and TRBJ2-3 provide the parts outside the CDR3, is KAGVTQTPRYLIKTRGQQVTLSCSPISGHRSVSWYQQTPGQGLQFLFEYFSETQRNKGNFPGRFSGRQFSNSRSEMNVSTLELGDSALYLCASSVGTSGGTDTQYFGPGTRLTVL.

CDR3 residues: CASKGQPQETQYF. The CDR3 DNA sequence: TGTGCCAGCAAGGGACAACCCCAAGAGACCCAGTACTTC. The rearrangement links TRBV6-1 to TRBJ2-5; perhaps TRBD1 as D (6 bases). Looked up from germline, CDR1 is MNHNS and CDR2 is SASEGT. This CDR3 is built from 13 residues. Trimming pared 7 bases from V and 1 base from J, leaving 10 bases between.

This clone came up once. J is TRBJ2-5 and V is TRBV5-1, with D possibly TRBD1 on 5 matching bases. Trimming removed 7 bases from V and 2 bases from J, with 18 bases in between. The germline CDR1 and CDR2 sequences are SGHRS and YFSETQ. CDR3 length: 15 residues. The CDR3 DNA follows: TGCGCCAGCGGGGCTCAGGGTCTAGGGCAAGAGACCCAGTACTTC. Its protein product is CASGAQGLGQETQYF.

CDR3 amino acids: CASSRDGWDEQYF. CDR3 coding DNA: TGTGCCAGCAGCCGGGACGGCTGGGACGAGCAGTACTTC. The V gene is TRBV5-6, the J gene TRBJ2-7; either TRBD1 or TRBD2 may supply D (5 bases each). The V and J ends lost 4 bases and 5 bases respectively, with 13 bases between them. This CDR3 has 13 residues. Germline loops: CDR1 SGHDT, CDR2 YYEEEE.

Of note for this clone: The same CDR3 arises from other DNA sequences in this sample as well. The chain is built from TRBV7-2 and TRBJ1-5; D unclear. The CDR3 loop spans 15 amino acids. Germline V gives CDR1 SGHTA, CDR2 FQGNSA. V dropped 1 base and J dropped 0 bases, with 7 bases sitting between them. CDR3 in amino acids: CASSLGLYSNQPQHF. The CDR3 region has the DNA TGTGCCAGCAGCTTAGGACTTTATAGCAATCAGCCCCAGCATTTT. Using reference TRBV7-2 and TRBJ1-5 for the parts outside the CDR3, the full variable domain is GAGVSQSPSNKVTEKGKDVELRCDPISGHTALYWYRQSLGQGLEFLIYFQGNSAPDKSGLPSDRFSAERTGGSVSTLTIQRTQQEDSAVYLCASSLGLYSNQPQHFGDGTRLSIL.

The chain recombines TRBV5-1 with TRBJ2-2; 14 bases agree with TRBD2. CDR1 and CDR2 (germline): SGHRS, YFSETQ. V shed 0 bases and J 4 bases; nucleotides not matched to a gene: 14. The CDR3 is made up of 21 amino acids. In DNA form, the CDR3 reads TGCGCCAGCAGCTTGGGGACCGGGACTAGCGGGAGTTCGCCCGGCACCGGGGAGCTGTTTTTT. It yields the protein CASSLGTGTSGSSPGTGELFF. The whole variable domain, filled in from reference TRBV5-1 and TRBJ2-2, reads KAGVTQTPRYLIKTRGQQVTLSCSPISGHRSVSWYQQTPGQGLQFLFEYFSETQRNKGNFPGRFSGRQFSNSRSEMNVSTLELGDSALYLCASSLGTGTSGSSPGTGELFFGEGSRLTVL.

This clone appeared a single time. The CDR3 nucleotides are TGTGCCAGCAGCCCCGGAGGTTCGATTGGTGAAAAACTGTTTTTT. Translation gives CASSPGGSIGEKLFF. J is TRBJ1-4 and V is TRBV9, with D hard to call. V lost 4 bases to trimming and J lost 7 bases, with 17 bases between them. The CDR3 contains 15 residues. Per germline, CDR1 SGDLS and CDR2 YYNGEE.

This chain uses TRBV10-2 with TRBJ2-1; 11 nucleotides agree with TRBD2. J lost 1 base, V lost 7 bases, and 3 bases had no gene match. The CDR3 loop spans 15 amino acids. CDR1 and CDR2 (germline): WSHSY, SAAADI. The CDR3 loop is CASKRTSGSYNEQFF. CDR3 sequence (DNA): TGCGCCAGCAAACGGACTAGCGGGTCCTACAATGAGCAGTTCTTC.

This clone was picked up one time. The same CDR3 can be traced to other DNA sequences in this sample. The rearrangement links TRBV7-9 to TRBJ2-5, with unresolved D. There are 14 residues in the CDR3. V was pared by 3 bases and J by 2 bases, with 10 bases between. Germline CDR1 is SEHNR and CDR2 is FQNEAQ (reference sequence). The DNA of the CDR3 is TGTGCCAGCAGCTTTTCCGTGATACAAGAGACCCAGTACTTC. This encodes CASSFSVIQETQYF. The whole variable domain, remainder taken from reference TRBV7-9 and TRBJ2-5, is DTGVSQNPRHKITKRGQNVTFRCDPISEHNRLYWYRQTLGQGPEFLTYFQNEAQLEKSRLLSDRFSAERPKGSFSTLEIQRTEQGDSAMYLCASSFSVIQETQYFGPGTRLLVL.

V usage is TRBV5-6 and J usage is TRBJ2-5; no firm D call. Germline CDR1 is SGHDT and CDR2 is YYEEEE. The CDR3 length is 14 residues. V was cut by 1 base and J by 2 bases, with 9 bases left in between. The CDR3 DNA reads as TGTGCCAGCAGCTTGAGGAAGGGACAAGAGACCCAGTACTTC. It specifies CASSLRKGQETQYF.

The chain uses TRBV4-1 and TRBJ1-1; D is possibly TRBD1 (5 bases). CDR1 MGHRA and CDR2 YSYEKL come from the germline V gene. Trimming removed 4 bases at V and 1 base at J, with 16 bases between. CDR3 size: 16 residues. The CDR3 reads CASSPHAAGANTEAFF. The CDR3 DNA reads TGCGCCAGCAGCCCACACGCGGCCGGGGCGAACACTGAAGCTTTCTTT.

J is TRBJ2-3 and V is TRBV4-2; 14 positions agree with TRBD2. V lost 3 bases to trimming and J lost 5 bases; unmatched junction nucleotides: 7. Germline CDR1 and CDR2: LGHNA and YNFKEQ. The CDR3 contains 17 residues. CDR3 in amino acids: CASSQEGLAGGVDTQYF. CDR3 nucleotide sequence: TGTGCCAGCAGCCAGGAAGGACTAGCGGGGGGAGTAGATACGCAGTATTTT.

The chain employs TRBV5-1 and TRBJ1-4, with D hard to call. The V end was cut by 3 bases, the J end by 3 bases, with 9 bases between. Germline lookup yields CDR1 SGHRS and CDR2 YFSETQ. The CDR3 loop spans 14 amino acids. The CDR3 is CASSSGLANEKLFF. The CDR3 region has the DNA TGCGCCAGCAGCTCAGGACTCGCTAATGAAAAACTGTTTTTT.

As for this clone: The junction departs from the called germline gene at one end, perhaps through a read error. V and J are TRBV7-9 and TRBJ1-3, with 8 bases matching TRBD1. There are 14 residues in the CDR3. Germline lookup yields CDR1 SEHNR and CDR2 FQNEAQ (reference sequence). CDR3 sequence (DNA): TGTGCCAGCGGCTCCGACAGGGGTGGAAACACCGTATATTTT. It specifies CASGSDRGGNTVYF.

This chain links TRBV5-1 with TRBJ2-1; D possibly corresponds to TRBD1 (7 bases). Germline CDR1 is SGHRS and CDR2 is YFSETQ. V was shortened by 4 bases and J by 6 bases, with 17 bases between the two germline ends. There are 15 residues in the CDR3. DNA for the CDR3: TGCGCCAGCAGCCCGGGGGACAGAGAATCCAATGAGCAGTTCTTC. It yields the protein CASSPGDRESNEQFF.

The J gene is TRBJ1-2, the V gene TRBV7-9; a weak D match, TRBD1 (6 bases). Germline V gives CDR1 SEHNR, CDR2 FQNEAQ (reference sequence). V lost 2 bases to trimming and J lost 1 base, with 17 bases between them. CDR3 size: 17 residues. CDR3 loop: CASSLLLGGQSNYGYTF. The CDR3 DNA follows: TGTGCCAGCAGCTTACTACTCGGGGGGCAGAGTAACTATGGCTACACCTTC.

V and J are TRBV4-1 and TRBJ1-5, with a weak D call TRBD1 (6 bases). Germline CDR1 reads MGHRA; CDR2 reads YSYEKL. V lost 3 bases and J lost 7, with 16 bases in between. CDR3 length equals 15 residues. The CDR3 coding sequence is TGCGCCAGCAGCCAGAGAACAGGGCTTCAGCAGCCCCAGCATTTT. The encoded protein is CASSQRTGLQQPQHF.

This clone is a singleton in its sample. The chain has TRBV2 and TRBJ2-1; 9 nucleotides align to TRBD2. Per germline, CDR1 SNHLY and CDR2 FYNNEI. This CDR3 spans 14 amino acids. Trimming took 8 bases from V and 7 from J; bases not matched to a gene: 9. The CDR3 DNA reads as TGTGCCAGCCTTACTGCTAGCGGGAAGAATGAGCAGTTCTTC. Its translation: CASLTASGKNEQFF.

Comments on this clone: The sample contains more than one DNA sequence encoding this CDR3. The CDR3 loop is CASSRGETQYF. The CDR3 DNA follows: TGTGCCAGCAGCAGGGGGGAGACCCAGTACTTC. The chain employs TRBV6-5 and TRBJ2-5; 7 bases map to TRBD1. CDR3 length: 11 amino acids. With V trimmed by 6 bases and J by 5 bases, 0 bases remained unmatched. Germline CDR1 is MNHEY and CDR2 is SVGAGI.